This TCR beta chain was captured by sequencing in a study of beta chain features in type 1 diabetes. General study points: The study found moderately but significantly shorter TCRB CDR3s in all four CD4+ subsets of Type 1 diabetes patients.

Turning to this clone: Its antigen remains unidentified.

The germline V gene has CDR1 SGHAT and CDR2 FQNNGV. The CDR3 runs 15 residues. Trimming shortened V by 5 bases and J by 0 bases, and 10 bases separated the two germline ends. The whole isolated RNA underwent reverse transcription, so sequencing captured expressed TCRB transcripts. It was found that naive, central memory and regulatory T cell samples averaged approximately 3.5 million reads. Clones were read by immunoSEQ multiplex PCR, and TCRdb kept only the in-frame ones, dropping some. The data show under 250,000 clones, with 11% to 15% seen just once and roughly 0.024% held by the top ten. The source of this sequence is a woman in her forties in good health. Sequencing used naive CD4+ T cells from blood. The chain employs TRBV11-2 and TRBJ1-4; D uncertain. CDR3 region: CASSPASATNEKLFF. DNA for the CDR3: TGTGCCAGCAGCCCCGCCAGTGCAACTAATGAAAAACTGTTTTTT.